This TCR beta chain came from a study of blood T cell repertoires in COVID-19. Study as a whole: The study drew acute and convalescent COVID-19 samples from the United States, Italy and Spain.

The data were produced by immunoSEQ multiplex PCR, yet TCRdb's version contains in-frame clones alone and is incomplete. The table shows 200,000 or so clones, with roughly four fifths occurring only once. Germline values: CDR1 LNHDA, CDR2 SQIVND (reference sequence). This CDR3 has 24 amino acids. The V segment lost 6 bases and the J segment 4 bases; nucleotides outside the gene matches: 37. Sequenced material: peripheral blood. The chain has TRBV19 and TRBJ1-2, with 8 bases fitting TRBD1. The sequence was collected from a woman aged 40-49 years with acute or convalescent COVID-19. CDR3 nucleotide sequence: TGTGCCAGTAGCCGAAGGACAGGGTTGACATCGGGTGTTGAGGGGGTTAGGTCGAGCTATGGCTACACCTTC. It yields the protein CASSRRTGLTSGVEGVRSSYGYTF.